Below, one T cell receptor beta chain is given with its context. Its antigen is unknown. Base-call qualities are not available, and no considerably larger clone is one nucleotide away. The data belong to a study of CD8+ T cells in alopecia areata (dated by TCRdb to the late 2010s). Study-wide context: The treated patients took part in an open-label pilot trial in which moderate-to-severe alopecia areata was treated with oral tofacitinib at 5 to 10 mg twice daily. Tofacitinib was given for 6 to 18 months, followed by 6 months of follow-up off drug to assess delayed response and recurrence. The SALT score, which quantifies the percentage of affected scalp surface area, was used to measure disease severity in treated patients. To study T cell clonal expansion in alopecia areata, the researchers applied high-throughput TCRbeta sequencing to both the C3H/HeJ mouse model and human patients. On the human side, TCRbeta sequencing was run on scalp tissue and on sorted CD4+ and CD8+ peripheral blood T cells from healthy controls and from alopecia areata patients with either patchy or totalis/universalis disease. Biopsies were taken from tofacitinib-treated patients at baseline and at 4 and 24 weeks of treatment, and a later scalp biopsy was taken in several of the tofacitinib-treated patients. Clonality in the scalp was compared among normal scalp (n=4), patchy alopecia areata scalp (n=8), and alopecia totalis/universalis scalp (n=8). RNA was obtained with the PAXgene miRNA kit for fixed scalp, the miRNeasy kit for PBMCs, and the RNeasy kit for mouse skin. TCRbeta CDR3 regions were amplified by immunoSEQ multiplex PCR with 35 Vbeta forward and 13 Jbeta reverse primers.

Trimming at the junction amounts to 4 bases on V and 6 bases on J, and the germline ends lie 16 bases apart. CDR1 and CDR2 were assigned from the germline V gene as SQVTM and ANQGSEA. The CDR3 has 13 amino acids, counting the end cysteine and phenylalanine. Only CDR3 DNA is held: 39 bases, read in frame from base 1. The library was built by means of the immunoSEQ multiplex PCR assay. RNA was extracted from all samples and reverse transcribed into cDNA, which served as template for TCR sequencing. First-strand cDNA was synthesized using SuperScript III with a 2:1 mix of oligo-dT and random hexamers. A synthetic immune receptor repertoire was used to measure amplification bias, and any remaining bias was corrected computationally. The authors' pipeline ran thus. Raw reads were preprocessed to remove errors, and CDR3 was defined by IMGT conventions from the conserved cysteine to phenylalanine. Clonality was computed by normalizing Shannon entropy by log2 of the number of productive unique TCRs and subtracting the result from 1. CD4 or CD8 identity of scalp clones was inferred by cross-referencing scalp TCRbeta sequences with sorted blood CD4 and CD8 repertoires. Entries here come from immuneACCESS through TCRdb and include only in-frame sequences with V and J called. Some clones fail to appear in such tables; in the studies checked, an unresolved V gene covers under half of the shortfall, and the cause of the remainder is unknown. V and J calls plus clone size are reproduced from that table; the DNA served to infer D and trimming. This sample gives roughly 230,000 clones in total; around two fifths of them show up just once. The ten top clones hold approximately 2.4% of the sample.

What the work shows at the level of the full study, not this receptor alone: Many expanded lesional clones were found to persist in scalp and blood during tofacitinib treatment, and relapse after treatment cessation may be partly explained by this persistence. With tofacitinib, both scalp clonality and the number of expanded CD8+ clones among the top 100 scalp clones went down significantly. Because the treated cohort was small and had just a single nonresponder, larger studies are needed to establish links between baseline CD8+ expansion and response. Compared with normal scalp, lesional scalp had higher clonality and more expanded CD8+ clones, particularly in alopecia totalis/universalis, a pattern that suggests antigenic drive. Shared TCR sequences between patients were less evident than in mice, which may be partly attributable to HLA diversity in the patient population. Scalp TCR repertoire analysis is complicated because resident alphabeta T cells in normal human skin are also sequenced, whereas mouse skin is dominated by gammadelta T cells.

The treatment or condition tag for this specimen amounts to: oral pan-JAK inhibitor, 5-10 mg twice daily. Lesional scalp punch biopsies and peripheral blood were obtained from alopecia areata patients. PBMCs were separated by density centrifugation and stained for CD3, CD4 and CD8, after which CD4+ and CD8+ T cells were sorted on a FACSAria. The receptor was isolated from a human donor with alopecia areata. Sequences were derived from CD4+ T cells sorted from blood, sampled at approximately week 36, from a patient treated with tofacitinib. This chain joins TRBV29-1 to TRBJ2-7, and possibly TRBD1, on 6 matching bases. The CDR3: CSVVLSGAGEQYF. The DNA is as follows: TGCAGCGTTGTATTGTCAGGGGCCGGCGAGCAGTACTTC.